The rows below give T cell receptor beta chains drawn from one sample of a study of long-term antiretroviral therapy in people with HIV. TCRdb's copy holds only in-frame clones and misses some; the assay was immunoSEQ multiplex PCR. The table includes approximately 17,000 clones, under 85% detected once. This specimen consisted of unsorted PBMCs, obtained just over 3.1 years after starting antiretroviral therapy. The receptors derive from a woman between 35 and 50 years old with HIV. The conserved cysteine and the conserved F or W are not part of the CDR3 here.

V gene | CDR3 protein
TRBV18 | ASSPVSGPQETQY
TRBV6-5 | ASTNTHRENYGYT
TRBV20-1 | SARDYGYT
TRBV5-1 | ASSLGQGVRGEKLF
TRBV30 | AWSVIRSVLYGYT
TRBV2 | ASSDRRAVYEQY
TRBV5-1 | ASSLGVGDVETQY
TRBV30 | AWSKTGNQPQH
TRBV30 | AWSGQGPTEAF
TRBV10-1 | ASSERGVEVDTQY
TRBV6-5 | ASRSWDRSEGYT
TRBV27 | ASSPRRFLNTEAF
TRBV6-5 | ASRNGLNTEAF
TRBV5-6 | ASSLNYGYT
TRBV30 | AWSVKRQLYSYEQY
TRBV27 | ASRDLKSYTEAF
TRBV5-5 | ASSFDRTTDTQY
TRBV29-1 | SVEVGGANVLT